This T cell receptor beta chain stems from a study of blood T cell repertoires in COVID-19. Study at large: COVID-19 samples from acute and convalescent phases originated in the United States, Italy and Spain. From T cells, B-cell-depleted T cells, or PBMCs came the material, which was cDNA or gDNA.

This clone has a single count. The CDR3 consists of 15 residues. Germline CDR1 MNHEY, CDR2 SVGAGI. Germline trimming cut 7 bases from V and 6 bases from J; bases unmatched to any gene: 8. Study processing details: Estimated nucleated cell counts came from reference gene primer amplification. Sequencing used immunoSEQ multiplex PCR; TCRdb keeps in-frame clones, though not all of them. The DNA gave D and trimming, while V, J and clone size come from that table. The data contain some 140,000 clones, roughly 85% of them singletons. Sequencing was carried out using peripheral blood. This TCR was recovered from a man aged 55-75 years with acute or convalescent COVID-19. The chain couples TRBV6-5 to TRBJ1-6; the match to TRBD1 covers 8 bases. The CDR3 sequence is CASMLDRASNSPLHF. The CDR3 DNA follows: TGTGCCAGCATGCTGGACAGGGCCAGTAATTCACCCCTCCACTTT.